A selection of T cell receptor beta chains follows, all from one sample in a study of blood T cell repertoires in COVID-19. This table comes from immunoSEQ multiplex PCR, and its TCRdb copy is limited to in-frame clones, with some not included. The repertoire has more than 250,000 clones, about 86% of them found once; the top ten carry about 2.2%. Sequencing input: peripheral blood. Source of these receptors: a woman aged 25 to 39 who had recovered from COVID-19. Each CDR3 is given with its conserved first and last residue. The D gene is left open where the match is weak. Clone size appears in some rows only: once, few, many, or a class for an expanded clone.

CDR3 | DNA | V | D | length | J | size
CASSGTGGMVSGYTF | TGTGCCAGCAGTGGGACAGGGGGAATGGTCTCTGGCTACACCTTC | TRBV28 | TRBD1 | 15 | TRBJ1-2 | .
CAEPAGGLETQYF | TGTGCCGAGCCAGCGGGGGGGTTAGAGACCCAGTACTTC | TRBV3-1/TRBV3-2 | TRBD2 | 13 | TRBJ2-5 | .
CASSLTSGTSGSADTQYF | TGTGCCAGCAGCTTGACGTCCGGGACTAGCGGGAGTGCAGATACGCAGTATTTT | TRBV3-1/TRBV3-2 | TRBD2 | 18 | TRBJ2-3 | .
CASRPRGQGAREQYF | TGTGCCAGCAGGCCCAGGGGACAGGGGGCTAGGGAGCAGTACTTC | TRBV6-5 | TRBD1 | 15 | TRBJ2-7 | .
CASSVAGNNEQFF | TGTGCCAGCAGCGTAGCCGGGAACAATGAGCAGTTCTTC | TRBV9 | . | 13 | TRBJ2-1 | .
CASSIVDQPQHF | TGTGCCAGTAGTATTGTCGATCAGCCCCAGCATTTT | TRBV19 | . | 12 | TRBJ1-5 | .
CASFVNTEAFF | TGTGCCAGCTTCGTGAACACTGAAGCTTTCTTT | TRBV7-9 | . | 11 | TRBJ1-1 | .
CAWTTFDRGTEAFF | TGTGCCTGGACAACCTTCGACAGGGGCACTGAAGCTTTCTTT | TRBV30 | TRBD1 | 14 | TRBJ1-1 | .
CASSLRGFAGVTQETQYF | TGTGCCAGCAGCTTACGGGGCTTTGCGGGAGTCACCCAAGAGACCCAGTACTTC | TRBV11-2 | TRBD2 | 18 | TRBJ2-5 | .
CASSRETAYSYEQYF | TGTGCCAGCAGCAGAGAGACAGCCTACTCCTACGAGCAGTACTTC | TRBV21-1 | . | 15 | TRBJ2-7 | .
CASSSDITSNQPQHF | TGTGCCAGCAGTTCGGACATCACTAGCAATCAGCCCCAGCATTTT | TRBV28 | . | 15 | TRBJ1-5 | .
CASSDRQGVLNTEAFF | TGTGCCAGCAGTGACCGACAGGGGGTTCTGAACACTGAAGCTTTCTTT | TRBV6-1 | TRBD1 | 16 | TRBJ1-1 | few
CASSRGSRGLNSPLHF | TGTGCCAGTAGTAGGGGCAGCCGAGGCCTCAATTCACCCCTCCACTTT | TRBV19 | . | 16 | TRBJ1-6 | .
CASSSGRRFEQFF | TGTGCCAGCAGTAGCGGGAGGAGGTTTGAGCAGTTCTTC | TRBV28 | TRBD2 | 13 | TRBJ2-1 | .
CASSRTAGSNEKLFF | TGCGCCAGCAGCCGGACGGCGGGCTCTAATGAAAAACTGTTTTTT | TRBV5-1 | . | 15 | TRBJ1-4 | .
CASSRAGNPNSPLHF | TGTGCCAGCAGTCGGGCCGGGAACCCCAATTCACCCCTCCACTTT | TRBV6-5 | . | 15 | TRBJ1-6 | .